The rows below give T cell receptor beta chains drawn from one sample of a study of blood T cell repertoires in COVID-19. Libraries were prepared by immunoSEQ multiplex PCR; TCRdb keeps only in-frame clonotypes and omits some of them. The table shows roughly 190,000 clones, with 94% occurring only once. Specimen: peripheral blood. These receptors were obtained from a man aged 25-45 years with COVID-19, enrolled during active disease. Each CDR3 is given with its conserved first and last residue. Each record gives: D gene, V gene, clone size, J gene, CDR3 protein, CDR3 DNA. A D gene is named only where the DNA matches it firmly. A row's size may be missing; if present it is once, few, many or a size class.

>-|TRBV12-5|few|TRBJ2-7
CASGLVDSAYEQYF
TGTGCTAGTGGTTTGGTTGACTCGGCCTACGAGCAGTACTTC
>TRBD1|TRBV5-1|-|TRBJ1-2
CASSLSGQGAWNYGYTF
TGCGCCAGCAGCTTGAGTGGACAGGGGGCTTGGAACTATGGCTACACCTTC
>-|TRBV6-4|-|TRBJ2-3
CASSDSPSGIGTDTQYF
TGTGCCAGCAGTGACTCCCCCTCAGGGATCGGCACAGATACGCAGTATTTT
>TRBD1|TRBV3-1/TRBV3-2|once|TRBJ1-1
CASSLFDRGSAFF
TGTGCCAGCAGCCTTTTTGACAGGGGTTCGGCTTTCTTT
>TRBD2|TRBV27|-|TRBJ2-1
CASSLLAGGPDNEQFF
TGTGCCAGCAGTTTATTGGCGGGGGGCCCAGACAATGAGCAGTTCTTC
>-|TRBV19|-|TRBJ1-1
CASRMSTGYTEAFF
TGTGCCAGTAGGATGTCAACCGGGTACACTGAAGCTTTCTTT
>-|TRBV14|-|TRBJ1-6
CASSQVPGKGSYNSPLHF
TGTGCCAGCAGCCAAGTGCCGGGAAAAGGCTCCTATAATTCACCCCTCCACTTT
>TRBD1|TRBV19|-|TRBJ1-6
CASSKGQGGFQTLHF
TGTGCCAGTAGTAAAGGACAGGGGGGTTTTCAAACCCTCCACTTT
>-|TRBV10-3|-|TRBJ1-5
CAIKEALLGQPQHF
TGTGCCATCAAGGAGGCACTATTGGGTCAGCCCCAGCATTTT
>TRBD2|TRBV10-2|-|TRBJ2-2
CASSALAGGLDTGELFF
TGCGCCAGCAGTGCACTAGCGGGGGGGCTAGACACCGGGGAGCTGTTTTTT
>-|TRBV30|-|TRBJ2-6
CAWFRAGSSGANVLTF
TGTGCCTGGTTTCGGGCGGGGTCCTCTGGGGCCAACGTCCTGACTTTC
>-|TRBV9|-|TRBJ1-3
CASSVGLGNTIYF
TGTGCCAGCAGCGTAGGTCTCGGGAACACCATATATTTT
>-|TRBV3-1/TRBV3-2|-|TRBJ1-2
CASSQDSTGGGYTF
TGTGCCAGCAGCCAAGATAGTACCGGGGGAGGCTACACCTTC
>TRBD1|TRBV30|-|TRBJ1-3
CAWSVPAGGISGNTIYF
TGTGCCTGGAGTGTACCCGCAGGGGGCATCTCTGGAAACACCATATATTTT
>-|TRBV11-2|-|TRBJ1-2
CASTQGVYGYTF
TGTGCCAGCACTCAGGGTGTCTATGGCTACACCTTC
>-|TRBV6-5|few|TRBJ1-6
CASSYGPRDSPLHF
TGTGCCAGCAGTTACGGGCCTCGCGATTCACCCCTCCACTTT
>-|TRBV5-4|-|TRBJ1-2
CASSLVGRLAYGYTF
TGTGCCAGCAGCTTGGTTGGCCGATTGGCCTATGGCTACACCTTC
>TRBD1|TRBV6-1|-|TRBJ2-3
CASSARGPGDLDTQYF
TGTGCCAGCAGTGCCAGGGGGCCGGGCGACTTAGATACGCAGTATTTT
>-|TRBV27|once|TRBJ1-2
CASSFYGGQRRGYTF
TGTGCCAGCAGTTTTTACGGAGGACAGCGAAGAGGCTACACCTTC
>-|TRBV7-2|-|TRBJ1-2
CASSLGGDPGGYTF
TGTGCCAGCAGCTTAGGGGGGGACCCGGGTGGCTACACCTTC
>-|TRBV9|-|TRBJ2-3
CASSVEGVGTQYF
TGTGCCAGCAGCGTAGAGGGGGTAGGTACGCAGTATTTT
>-|TRBV10-2|-|TRBJ1-2
CASSDRVGNYTF
TGCGCCAGCAGTGACAGGGTTGGGAACTACACCTTC
>-|TRBV5-1|-|TRBJ1-3
CASSFWGDTIYF
TGCGCCAGCAGCTTTTGGGGGGACACCATATATTTT
>-|TRBV5-1|-|TRBJ1-2
CASSGDRPTQSYGYTF
TGCGCCAGCAGCGGAGACAGGCCCACCCAGAGCTATGGCTACACCTTC
>TRBD1|TRBV25-1|-|TRBJ1-2
CASARTGGYGYTF
TGTGCCAGCGCACGGACAGGGGGTTATGGCTACACCTTC
>TRBD1|TRBV6-5|-|TRBJ2-1
CASSYLGQGFYNEQFF
TGTGCCAGCAGTTACTTGGGACAGGGGTTTTACAATGAGCAGTTCTTC
>TRBD1|TRBV6-5|once|TRBJ2-5
CASRGTGEETQYF
TGTGCCAGCAGGGGGACAGGGGAAGAGACCCAGTACTTC
>-|TRBV6-5|-|TRBJ1-3
CASSYTRGISGNTIYF
TGTGCCAGCAGTTACACCAGGGGTATCTCTGGAAACACCATATATTTT
>-|TRBV6-1|-|TRBJ1-5
CASSEAGRGLNQPQHF
TGTGCCAGCAGTGAAGCGGGAAGGGGCCTCAATCAGCCCCAGCATTTT
>TRBD1|TRBV5-1|-|TRBJ1-1
CASSPEQGALNTEAFF
TGCGCCAGCAGCCCAGAACAGGGGGCATTGAACACTGAAGCTTTCTTT
>-|TRBV6-1|-|TRBJ1-2
CASSEAWLANYGYTF
TGTGCCAGCAGTGAAGCGTGGTTAGCTAACTATGGCTACACCTTC
>-|TRBV6-6|once|TRBJ2-1
CASSYNEANEQFF
TGTGCCAGCAGTTACAATGAGGCCAATGAGCAGTTCTTC
>TRBD1|TRBV10-3|-|TRBJ2-2
CAIRDRAGELFF
TGTGCCATCAGGGACAGGGCCGGGGAGCTGTTTTTT
>TRBD1|TRBV5-4|few|TRBJ2-7
CASSFRGKNYEQYF
TGTGCCAGCAGCTTCAGGGGGAAGAACTACGAGCAGTACTTC
>-|TRBV6-1|-|TRBJ1-2
CASSEGGLGYTF
TGTGCCAGCAGTGAAGGGGGGCTGGGTTACACCTTC
>TRBD2|TRBV9|-|TRBJ2-3
CASSVSGGTDTQYF
TGTGCCAGCAGCGTTAGCGGGGGCACAGATACGCAGTATTTT
>-|TRBV5-1|-|TRBJ1-1
CASSRDRTTEAFF
TGCGCCAGCAGCCGCGACAGGACGACTGAAGCTTTCTTT
>TRBD2|TRBV2|-|TRBJ2-5
CASSVLAGGPGQETQYF
TGTGCCAGCAGTGTACTAGCGGGGGGACCGGGGCAAGAGACCCAGTACTTC
>-|TRBV7-2|-|TRBJ1-5
CASSLQRGQPQHF
TGTGCCAGCAGCTTACAACGCGGGCAGCCCCAGCATTTT
>-|TRBV19|-|TRBJ1-4
CASSVPYPEKLFF
TGTGCCAGTAGTGTCCCTTATCCCGAAAAACTGTTTTTT
>-|TRBV15|once|TRBJ2-2
CATSRVFGRDRTGELFF
TGTGCCACCAGCAGAGTTTTTGGCAGGGATAGGACCGGGGAGCTGTTTTTT
>-|TRBV19|-|TRBJ2-7
CASSMVKTGSSYEQYF
TGTGCCAGTAGTATGGTGAAGACTGGGAGCTCCTACGAGCAGTACTTC
>-|TRBV7-9|-|TRBJ2-7
CASSLVGGYEQYF
TGTGCCAGCAGCTTAGTGGGAGGCTACGAGCAGTACTTC
>-|TRBV28|-|TRBJ1-4
CASSLSPGSRSNEKLFF
TGTGCCAGCAGTTTAAGCCCAGGGTCTAGGTCTAATGAAAAACTGTTTTTT
>TRBD2|TRBV3-1/TRBV3-2|-|TRBJ2-3
CASSLLAGATDTQYF
TGTGCCAGCAGCCTACTAGCGGGGGCCACAGATACGCAGTATTTT